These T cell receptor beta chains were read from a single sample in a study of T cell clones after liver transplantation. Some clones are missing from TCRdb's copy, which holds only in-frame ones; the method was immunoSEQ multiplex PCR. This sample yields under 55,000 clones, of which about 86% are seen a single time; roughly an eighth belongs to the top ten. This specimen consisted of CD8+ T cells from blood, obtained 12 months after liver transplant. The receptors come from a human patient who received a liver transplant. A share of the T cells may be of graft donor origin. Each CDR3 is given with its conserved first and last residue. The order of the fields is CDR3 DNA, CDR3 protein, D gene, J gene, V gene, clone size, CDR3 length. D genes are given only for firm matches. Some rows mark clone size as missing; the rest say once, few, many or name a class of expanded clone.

TGTGCCAGCAGTGACGAGGGACAGGGCGGGGGCACTGAAGCTTTCTTT CASSDEGQGGGTEAFF TRBD1 TRBJ1-1 TRBV6-4 - 16
TGTGCCAGCAGTTTATCGACGGTAGATACGCAGTATTTT CASSLSTVDTQYF - TRBJ2-3 TRBV27 - 13
TGTGCCAGCAGCCAGGCGGGAAATCAGTACGAGCAGTACTTC CASSQAGNQYEQYF - TRBJ2-7 TRBV4-2 - 14
TGTGCCAGCAGCGAATCAGGGGGGTGGACCGGGGAGCTGTTTTTT CASSESGGWTGELFF - TRBJ2-2 TRBV9 - 15
TGTGCCAGCAGTTACAGCGTCTCCTACGAGCAGTACTTC CASSYSVSYEQYF - TRBJ2-7 TRBV6-6 - 13
TGTGCCACCAGCAGATTACAGCGCTCTGGGGCCAACGTCCTGACTTTC CATSRLQRSGANVLTF - TRBJ2-6 TRBV15 - 16
TGTGCCAGTAGTATAGGACAGCGGGGATACAATGAGCAGTTCTTC CASSIGQRGYNEQFF TRBD2 TRBJ2-1 TRBV19 - 15
TGTGCCACCAGCAGAGATCCCAGCGGGAGTCAGACCCAGTACTTC CATSRDPSGSQTQYF TRBD2 TRBJ2-5 TRBV15 - 15
TGTGCCAGCAGCCTTGGGGGGACGGCGCGCACAGATACGCAGTATTTT CASSLGGTARTDTQYF - TRBJ2-3 TRBV7-9 few 16
TGTGCCAGCAGTGTTCGCGGGGGGCCCGCCTACGAGCAGTACTTC CASSVRGGPAYEQYF TRBD2 TRBJ2-7 TRBV6-1 - 15
TGTGCCAGCCGACAGTCAGCCCACGAGCAGTACTTC CASRQSAHEQYF - TRBJ2-7 TRBV11-2 medium-sized 12
TGCGCCAGCAGCCGAGAGACTGGGAATGAGCAGTTCTTC CASSRETGNEQFF - TRBJ2-1 TRBV4-1 - 13
TGTGCCAGCAGCTCCCTTTTGGGGGAGCTAACAGATACGCAGTATTTT CASSSLLGELTDTQYF - TRBJ2-3 TRBV7-8 - 16
TGCGCCAGTGCGACCGGTTACACCACAGATACGCAGTATTTT CASATGYTTDTQYF - TRBJ2-3 TRBV5-1 - 14
TGCGCCAGCAGCCAAGTTGGAGACGCCGACAATGAGCAGTTCTTC CASSQVGDADNEQFF - TRBJ2-1 TRBV4-1 - 15
TGTGCCTGGAGTGTACAGGGGGGTCAGCCCCAGCATTTT CAWSVQGGQPQHF TRBD1 TRBJ1-5 TRBV30 few 13
TGCGCCAGCAGCCAAACAGGGGGGTCCTACGAGCAGTACTTC CASSQTGGSYEQYF TRBD1 TRBJ2-7 TRBV4-1 - 14
TGTGCCAGCAGCCAAGAACCCCGTGGGCCAGAGACTTTGCCCTTCGAGCAGTACTTC CASSQEPRGPETLPFEQYF - TRBJ2-7 TRBV4-2 - 19
TGTGCCAGCAGCGTGAGCGGGAGGGGTTACAATGAGCAGTTCTTC CASSVSGRGYNEQFF TRBD2 TRBJ2-1 TRBV9 - 15
TGTGCCAGCAGCGTCGTGGGAGAGACCCAGTACTTC CASSVVGETQYF - TRBJ2-5 TRBV9 - 12
TGTGCCAGCAGTCACCGTACAGGGTACCAAGAGACCCAGTACTTC CASSHRTGYQETQYF - TRBJ2-5 TRBV28 - 15
TGTGCCAGCAGTTTAATTTTGGGACAGGGCCTGGAAAAACTGTTTTTT CASSLILGQGLEKLFF TRBD1 TRBJ1-4 TRBV27 - 16